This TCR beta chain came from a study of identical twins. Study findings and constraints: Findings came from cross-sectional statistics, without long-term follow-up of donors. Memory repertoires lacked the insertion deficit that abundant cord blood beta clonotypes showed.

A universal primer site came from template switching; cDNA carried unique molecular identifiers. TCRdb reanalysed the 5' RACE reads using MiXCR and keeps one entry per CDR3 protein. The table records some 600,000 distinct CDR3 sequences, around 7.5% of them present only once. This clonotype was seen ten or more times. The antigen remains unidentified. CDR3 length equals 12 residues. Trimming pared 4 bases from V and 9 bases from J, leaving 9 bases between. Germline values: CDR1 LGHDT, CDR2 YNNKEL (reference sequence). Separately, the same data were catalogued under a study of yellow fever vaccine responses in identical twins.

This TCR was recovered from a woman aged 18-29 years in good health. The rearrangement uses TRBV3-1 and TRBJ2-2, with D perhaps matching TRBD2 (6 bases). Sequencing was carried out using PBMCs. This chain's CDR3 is CASSRRGRELFF. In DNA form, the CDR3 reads TGTGCCAGCAGCCGACGGGGGAGGGAGCTGTTTTTT.